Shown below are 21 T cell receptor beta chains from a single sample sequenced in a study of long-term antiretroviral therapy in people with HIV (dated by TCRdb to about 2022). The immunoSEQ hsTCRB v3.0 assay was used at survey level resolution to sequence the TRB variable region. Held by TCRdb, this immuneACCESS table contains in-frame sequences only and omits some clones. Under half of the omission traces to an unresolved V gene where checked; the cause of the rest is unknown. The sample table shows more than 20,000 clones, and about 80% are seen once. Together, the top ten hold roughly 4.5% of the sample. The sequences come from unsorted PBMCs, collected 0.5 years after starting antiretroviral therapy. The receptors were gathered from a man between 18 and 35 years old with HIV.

CDR3 sequence (DNA): TGTGCCAGCAGCCCTACAGGGGATTATAACTATGGCTACACCTTC. Encoded protein: CASSPTGDYNYGYTF. J is TRBJ1-2 and V is TRBV7-6; TRBD1 aligns across 7 bases. V trimming: 5 bases; J trimming: 1 base; junction bases outside the gene matches: 7. From germline, CDR1 is SGHVS and CDR2 FNYEAQ. The CDR3 extends over 15 amino acids.

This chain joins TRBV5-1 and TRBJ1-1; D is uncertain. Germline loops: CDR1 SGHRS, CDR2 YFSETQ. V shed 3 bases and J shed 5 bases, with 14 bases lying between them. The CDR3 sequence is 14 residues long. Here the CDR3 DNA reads TGCGCCAGCAGCTCCGCGAGTATGGGAACTGAAGCTTTCTTT. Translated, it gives CASSSASMGTEAFF.

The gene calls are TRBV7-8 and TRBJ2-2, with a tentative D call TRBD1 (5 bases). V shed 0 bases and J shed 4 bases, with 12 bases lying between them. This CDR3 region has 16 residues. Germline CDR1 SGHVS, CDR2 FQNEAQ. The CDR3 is CASSLASGRTTGELFF. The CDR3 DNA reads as TGTGCCAGCAGCTTAGCTTCAGGGCGGACCACCGGGGAGCTGTTTTTT.

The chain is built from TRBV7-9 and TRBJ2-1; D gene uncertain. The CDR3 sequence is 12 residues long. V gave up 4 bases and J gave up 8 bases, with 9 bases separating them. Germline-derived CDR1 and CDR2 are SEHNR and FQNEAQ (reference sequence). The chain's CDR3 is CASSSPKDEQFF. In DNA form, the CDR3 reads TGTGCCAGCAGCTCCCCCAAGGATGAGCAGTTCTTC.

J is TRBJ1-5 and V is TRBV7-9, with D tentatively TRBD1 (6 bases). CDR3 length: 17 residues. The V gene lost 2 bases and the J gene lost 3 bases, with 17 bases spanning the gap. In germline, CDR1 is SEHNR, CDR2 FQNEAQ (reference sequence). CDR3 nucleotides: TGTGCCAGCAGCTTAAACTCCGCAGGGGAACACAATCAGCCCCAGCATTTT. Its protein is CASSLNSAGEHNQPQHF.

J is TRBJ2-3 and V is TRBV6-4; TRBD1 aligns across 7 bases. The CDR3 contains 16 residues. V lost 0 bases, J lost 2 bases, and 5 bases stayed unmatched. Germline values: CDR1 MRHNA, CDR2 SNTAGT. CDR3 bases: TGTGCCAGCAGTGACTCACAGGGGAGAACCACAGATACGCAGTATTTT. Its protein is CASSDSQGRTTDTQYF.

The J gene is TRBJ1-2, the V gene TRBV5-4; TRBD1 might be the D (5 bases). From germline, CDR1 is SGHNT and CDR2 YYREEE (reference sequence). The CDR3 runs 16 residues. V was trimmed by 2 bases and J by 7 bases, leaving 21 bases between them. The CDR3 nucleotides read TGTGCCAGCAGCTTTGGGCGTTTCGGGGGGAAAGGTGGCTACACCTTC. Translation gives CASSFGRFGGKGGYTF.

CDR3 coding DNA: TGTGCCAGCAGCTCGGGACAGCCTGGGGAGCAGTACTTC. This translates into CASSSGQPGEQYF. This chain uses TRBV7-3 with TRBJ2-7; 7 nucleotides align to TRBD1. The germline gives CDR1 SGHTA, CDR2 FQGTGA. This CDR3 region has 13 residues. J was trimmed by 7 bases and V by 4 bases; bases with no gene match: 7.

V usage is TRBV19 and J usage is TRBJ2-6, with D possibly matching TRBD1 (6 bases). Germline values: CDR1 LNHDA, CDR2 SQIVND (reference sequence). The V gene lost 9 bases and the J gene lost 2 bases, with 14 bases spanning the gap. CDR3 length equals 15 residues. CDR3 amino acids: CASAGTSPGANVLTF. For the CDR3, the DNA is TGTGCCAGCGCCGGGACATCTCCTGGGGCCAACGTCCTGACTTTC.

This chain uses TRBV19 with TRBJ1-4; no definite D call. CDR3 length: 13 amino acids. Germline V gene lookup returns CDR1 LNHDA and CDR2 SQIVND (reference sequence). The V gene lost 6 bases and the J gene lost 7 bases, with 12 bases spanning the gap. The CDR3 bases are TGTGCCAGTAGGTTCAGCAGACTTGAAAAACTGTTTTTT. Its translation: CASRFSRLEKLFF.

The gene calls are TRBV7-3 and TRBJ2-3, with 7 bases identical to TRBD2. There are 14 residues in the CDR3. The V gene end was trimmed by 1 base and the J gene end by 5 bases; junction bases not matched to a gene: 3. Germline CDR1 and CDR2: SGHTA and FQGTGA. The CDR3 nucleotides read TGTGCCAGCAGCTTAAGGGGGGGGGTAGATACGCAGTATTTT. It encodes CASSLRGGVDTQYF.

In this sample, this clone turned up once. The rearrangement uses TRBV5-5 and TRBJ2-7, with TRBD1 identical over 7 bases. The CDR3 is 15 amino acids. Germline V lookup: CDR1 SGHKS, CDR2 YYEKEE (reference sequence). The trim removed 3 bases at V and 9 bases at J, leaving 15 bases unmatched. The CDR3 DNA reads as TGTGCCAGCAGCTACACCGGGACAGAATCTTCTATGCAGTACTTC. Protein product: CASSYTGTESSMQYF.

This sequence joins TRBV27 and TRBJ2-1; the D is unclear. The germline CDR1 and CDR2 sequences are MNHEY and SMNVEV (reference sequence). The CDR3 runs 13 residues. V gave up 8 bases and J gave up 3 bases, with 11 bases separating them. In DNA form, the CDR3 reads TGTGCCAGCGGTCTTCCCTACTACAATGAGCAGTTCTTC. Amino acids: CASGLPYYNEQFF.

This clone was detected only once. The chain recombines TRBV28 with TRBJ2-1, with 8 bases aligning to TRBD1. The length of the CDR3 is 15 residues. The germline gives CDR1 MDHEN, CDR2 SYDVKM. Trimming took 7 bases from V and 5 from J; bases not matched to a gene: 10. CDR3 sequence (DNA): TGTGCCAGCAATCGGCCCGGGACAGGCAACAATGAGCAGTTCTTC. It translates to CASNRPGTGNNEQFF.

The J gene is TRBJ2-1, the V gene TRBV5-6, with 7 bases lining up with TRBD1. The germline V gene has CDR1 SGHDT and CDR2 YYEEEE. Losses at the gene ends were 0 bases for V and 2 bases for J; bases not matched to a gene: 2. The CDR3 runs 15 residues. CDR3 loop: CASSLEGAPYNEQFF. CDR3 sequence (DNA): TGTGCCAGCAGCTTGGAGGGGGCCCCCTACAATGAGCAGTTCTTC. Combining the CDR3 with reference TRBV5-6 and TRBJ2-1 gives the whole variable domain DAGVTQSPTHLIKTRGQQVTLRCSPKSGHDTVSWYQQALGQGPQFIFQYYEEEERQRGNFPDRFSGHQFPNYSSELNVNALLLGDSALYLCASSLEGAPYNEQFFGPGTRLTVL.

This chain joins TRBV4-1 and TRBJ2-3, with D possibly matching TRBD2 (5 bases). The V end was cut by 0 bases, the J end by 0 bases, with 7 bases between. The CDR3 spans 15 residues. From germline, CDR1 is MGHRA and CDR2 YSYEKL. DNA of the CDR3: TGCGCCAGCAGCCAAGAGGCGGGCAGCACAGATACGCAGTATTTT. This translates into CASSQEAGSTDTQYF.

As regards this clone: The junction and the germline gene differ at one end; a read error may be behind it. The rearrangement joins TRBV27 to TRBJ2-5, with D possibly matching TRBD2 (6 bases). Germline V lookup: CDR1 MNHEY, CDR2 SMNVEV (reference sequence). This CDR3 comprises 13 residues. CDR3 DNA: TGTGCCAGCAGTTTACCTGGCGGGGAGCTCCCACACTTC. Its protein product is CASSLPGGELPHF.

This CDR3 reads CASTGLAAQYF. The DNA for the CDR3 is TGTGCCAGCACCGGTCTAGCAGCCCAGTACTTC. The chain employs TRBV11-2 and TRBJ2-5; D is perhaps TRBD2 (5 bases). CDR3 length: 11 residues. V was trimmed by 7 bases and J by 9 bases, leaving 12 bases between them. CDR1 is SGHAT, CDR2 FQNNGV, per germline.

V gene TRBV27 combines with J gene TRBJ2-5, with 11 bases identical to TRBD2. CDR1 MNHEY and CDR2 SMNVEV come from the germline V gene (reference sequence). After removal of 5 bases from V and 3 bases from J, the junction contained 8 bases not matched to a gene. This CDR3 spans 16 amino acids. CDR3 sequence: CASSPRLAGLKETQYF. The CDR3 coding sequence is TGTGCCAGCAGTCCCCGACTAGCGGGACTCAAAGAGACCCAGTACTTC.

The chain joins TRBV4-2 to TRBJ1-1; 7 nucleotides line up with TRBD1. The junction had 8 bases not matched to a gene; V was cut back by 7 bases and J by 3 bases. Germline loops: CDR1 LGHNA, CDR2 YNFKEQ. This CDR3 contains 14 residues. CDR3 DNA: TGTGCCAGCAACACAGGGGAAGGGGACACTGAAGCTTTCTTT. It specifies CASNTGEGDTEAFF.

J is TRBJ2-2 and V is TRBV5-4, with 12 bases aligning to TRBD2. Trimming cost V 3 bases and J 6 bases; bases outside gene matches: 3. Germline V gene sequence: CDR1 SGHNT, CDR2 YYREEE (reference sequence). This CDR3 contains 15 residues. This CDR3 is CASSSSGRAPGELFF. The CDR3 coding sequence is TGTGCCAGCAGCTCTAGCGGGAGGGCCCCCGGGGAGCTGTTTTTT.